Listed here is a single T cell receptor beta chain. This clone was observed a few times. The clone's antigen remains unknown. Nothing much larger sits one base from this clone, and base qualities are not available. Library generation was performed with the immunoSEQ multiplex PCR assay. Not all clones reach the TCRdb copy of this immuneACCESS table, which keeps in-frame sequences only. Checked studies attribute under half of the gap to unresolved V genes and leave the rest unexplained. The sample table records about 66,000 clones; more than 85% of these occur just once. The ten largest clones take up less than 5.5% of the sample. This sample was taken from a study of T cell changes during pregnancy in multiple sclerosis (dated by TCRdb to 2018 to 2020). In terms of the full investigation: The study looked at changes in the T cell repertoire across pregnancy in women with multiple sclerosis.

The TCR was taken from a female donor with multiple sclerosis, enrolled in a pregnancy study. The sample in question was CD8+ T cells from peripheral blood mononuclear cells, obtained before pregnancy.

The CDR3 loop reads CAWSVLNTEAFF. At the DNA level, the sequence is TGTGCCTGGAGTGTACTAAACACTGAAGCTTTCTTT. This chain joins TRBV30 to TRBJ1-1, with the D segment identity uncertain. V loses 0 bases, J loses 2 bases, and the germline ends lie 4 bases apart. Looking up the germline V gene (reference sequence) yields CDR1 GTSNPN and CDR2 SVGIG. Counted from cysteine to phenylalanine, this CDR3 has 12 amino acids. Solely the CDR3 DNA is kept, with 36 bases framed from the first base.